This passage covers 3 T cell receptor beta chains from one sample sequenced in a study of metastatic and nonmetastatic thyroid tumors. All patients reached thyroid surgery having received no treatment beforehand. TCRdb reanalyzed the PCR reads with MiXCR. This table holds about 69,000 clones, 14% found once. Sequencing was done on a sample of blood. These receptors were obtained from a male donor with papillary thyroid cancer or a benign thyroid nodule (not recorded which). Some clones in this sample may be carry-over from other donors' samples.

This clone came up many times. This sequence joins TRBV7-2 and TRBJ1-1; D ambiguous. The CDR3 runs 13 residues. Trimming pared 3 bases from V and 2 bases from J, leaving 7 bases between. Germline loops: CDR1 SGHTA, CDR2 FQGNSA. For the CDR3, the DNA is TGTGCCAGCAGCTTTGAGAGCAACACTGAAGCTTTCTTT. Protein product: CASSFESNTEAFF.

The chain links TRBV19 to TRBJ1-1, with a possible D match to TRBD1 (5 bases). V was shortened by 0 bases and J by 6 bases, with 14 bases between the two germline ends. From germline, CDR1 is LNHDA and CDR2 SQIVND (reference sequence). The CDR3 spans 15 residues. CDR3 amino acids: CASSIEGRAMSEAFF. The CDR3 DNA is TGTGCCAGTAGTATAGAAGGCAGGGCGATGTCTGAAGCTTTCTTT.

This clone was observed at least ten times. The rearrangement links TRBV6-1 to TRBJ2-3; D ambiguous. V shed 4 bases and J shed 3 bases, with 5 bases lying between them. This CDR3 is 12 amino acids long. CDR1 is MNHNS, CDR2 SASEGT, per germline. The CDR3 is CASSGGTDTQYF. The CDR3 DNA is TGTGCCAGCAGTGGGGGAACAGATACGCAGTATTTT.